The sequence of this T cell receptor beta chain was determined in a study of beta chain features in type 1 diabetes. Study-level background: Researchers looked at about 110 million sorted cells across all samples.

Study-level findings and limits: Moderately but significantly shorter TCRB CDR3s were found in Type 1 diabetes patients in all four CD4+ subsets. Among type 1 diabetes patients, VDJ junctions had fewer insertions and more deletions.

This CDR3 spans 14 amino acids. CDR1 and CDR2 (germline): SEHNR, FQNEAQ (reference sequence). V was clipped by 5 bases and J by 5 bases; unmatched bases: 6. Since all of the isolated RNA was reverse transcribed, expressed TCRB transcripts were what got sequenced. Profiling relied on immunoSEQ multiplex PCR, and the TCRdb table lists in-frame clones only, not all of them. The sample records around 690,000 clones, roughly 12% being singletons. On this clone: The antigen remains unidentified.

This receptor was identified in a man aged 25 to 40 with type 1 diabetes. The chain has TRBV7-9 and TRBJ2-1; 7 bases align to TRBD2. The sample taken for sequencing was naive CD4+ T cells from blood. This CDR3 is CASSPRGSHNEQFF. For the CDR3, the DNA is TGTGCCAGCAGCCCGCGGGGGAGCCACAATGAGCAGTTCTTC.